This T cell receptor (beta chain) is from a study of response to subunit inactivated influenza vaccine. From the RT-PCR reads, TCRdb called clonotypes with MiXCR, one entry per CDR3 protein. The sample yields around 520,000 distinct CDR3 sequences, over 9.5% seen once. With 7 bases clipped from V and 3 bases from J, the junction kept 11 bases outside the gene matches. Germline CDR1 SGHRS, CDR2 YFSETQ. The CDR3 has 18 amino acids. Only a few counts were recorded for this clonotype. The sample consisted of PBMCs from blood, taken on the day of vaccination. The TCR comes from a man between 45 and 60 years old who received an inactivated influenza vaccine. The chain has TRBV5-1 and TRBJ2-3; TRBD2 aligns across 16 bases. CDR3 bases: TGCGCCAGCGGTTATGCCGGGACTAGCGGGGGGGCTACAGATACGCAGTATTTT. Its protein is CASGYAGTSGGATDTQYF.